This TCR beta chain was sequenced in a study of T cells in Graves' hyperthyroidism and ophthalmopathy. Study-level findings and limits: Most thyroid clonotypes expanded above 0.001 appeared in blood too.

Regions amplified from RNA transcripts were the TCR beta CDR3 regions. The study used the HTBI primer set for a first-round RT-PCR of the TCR CDR3. From the multiplex PCR reads, TCRdb called clonotypes with MiXCR, one entry per CDR3 protein. Of 90,000 to 120,000 distinct CDR3 sequences listed, 16% are singletons. Germline CDR1 reads MNHEY; CDR2 reads SMNVEV (reference sequence). V shed 5 bases and J shed 0 bases, with 18 bases lying between them. This CDR3 comprises 17 residues. Hyperthyroidism of Graves' type that showed no ophthalmopathy progression within 18 months was stable. This clonotype was recorded at least ten times. Antigen: not known.

This receptor was taken from a woman aged 45-59 years with Graves' hyperthyroidism. The chain is built from TRBV27 and TRBJ2-3; D ambiguous. The sample was blood. The CDR3 reads CASSPWVSGYSTDTQYF. The CDR3 DNA sequence: TGTGCCAGCAGTCCCTGGGTTTCCGGGTATAGCACAGATACGCAGTATTTT.